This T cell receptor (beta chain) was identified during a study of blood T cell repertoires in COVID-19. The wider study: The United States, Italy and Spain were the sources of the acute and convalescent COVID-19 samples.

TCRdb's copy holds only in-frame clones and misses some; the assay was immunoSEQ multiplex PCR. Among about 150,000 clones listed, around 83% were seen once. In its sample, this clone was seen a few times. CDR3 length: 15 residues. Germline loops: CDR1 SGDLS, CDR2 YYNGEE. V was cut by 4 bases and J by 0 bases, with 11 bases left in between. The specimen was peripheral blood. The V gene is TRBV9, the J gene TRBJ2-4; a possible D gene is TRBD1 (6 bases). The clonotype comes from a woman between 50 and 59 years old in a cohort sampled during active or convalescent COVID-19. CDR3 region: CASSSQGGAKNIQYF. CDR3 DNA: TGTGCCAGCAGCTCACAGGGCGGAGCCAAAAACATTCAGTACTTC.